This passage covers 22 T cell receptor beta chains from one sample sequenced in a study of blood T cell repertoires in COVID-19. Method: immunoSEQ multiplex PCR; TCRdb's copy keeps in-frame clones and lacks some. This sample has around 100,000 clones, with roughly four fifths found just once. Material: peripheral blood. Source of these receptors: a man aged 55 to 70 with acute or convalescent COVID-19.

The chain couples TRBV19 to TRBJ1-3, with D possibly being TRBD1 (6 bases). Germline loops: CDR1 LNHDA, CDR2 SQIVND (reference sequence). V was clipped by 4 bases and J by 0 bases, with 10 bases between them. The CDR3 runs 15 residues. The CDR3 spells CASSTGVTSGNTIYF. CDR3 DNA: TGTGCCAGTAGTACAGGGGTGACCTCTGGAAACACCATATATTTT. The variable domain in full, completed from reference TRBV19 and TRBJ1-3, reads DGGITQSPKYLFRKEGQNVTLSCEQNLNHDAMYWYRQDPGQGLRLIYYSQIVNDFQKGDIAEGYSVSREKKESFPLTVTSAQKNPTAFYLCASSTGVTSGNTIYFGEGSWLTVV.

J is TRBJ1-1 and V is TRBV5-4, with 8 bases fitting TRBD1. The CDR3 has 14 residues. V lost 4 bases and J lost 8; bases outside the gene matches: 10. In germline, CDR1 is SGHNT, CDR2 YYREEE (reference sequence). CDR3 loop: CASSLTGARFEAFF. CDR3 nucleotide sequence: TGTGCCAGCAGCCTGACAGGGGCCCGTTTCGAAGCTTTCTTT.

V gene TRBV2 combines with J gene TRBJ2-4, with 9 bases matching TRBD1. V trimming: 8 bases; J trimming: 3 bases; junction bases outside the gene matches: 8. The germline CDR1 and CDR2 sequences are SNHLY and FYNNEI. The CDR3 length is 15 residues. The CDR3 DNA reads TGTGCCAGCTCCGACCAGACAGGGGGCAAAAACATTCAGTACTTC. This gives the protein CASSDQTGGKNIQYF. Supplemented by reference TRBV2 and TRBJ2-4, the full variable domain reads EPEVTQTPSHQVTQMGQEVILRCVPISNHLYFYWYRQILGQKVEFLVSFYNNEISEKSEIFDDQFSVERPDGSNFTLKIRSTKLEDSAMYFCASSDQTGGKNIQYFGAGTRLSVL.

This rearrangement joins TRBV12-5 to TRBJ2-3, with TRBD2 matching over 16 bases. Germline V gives CDR1 LGHNT, CDR2 FRNRAP. The CDR3 consists of 16 residues. Unmatched junction bases numbered 5, after V lost 6 bases and J lost 5 bases. This chain's CDR3 is CASGPGLAGGVDTQYF. The CDR3 DNA reads TGTGCTAGTGGACCGGGACTAGCGGGGGGGGTAGATACGCAGTATTTT.

The sample holds one count of this clone. The chain couples TRBV4-3 to TRBJ2-3; TRBD1 is a possible D gene (5 bases). The CDR3 runs to 13 residues. Between the trimmed V and J ends, which lost 4 bases and 6 bases, there was a span of 11 bases. Germline V gene data show CDR1 as LGHNA and CDR2 as YSLEER. The CDR3 is CASSPRQPDTQYF. As DNA, the CDR3 is TGCGCCAGCAGCCCCCGACAGCCCGATACGCAGTATTTT.

This clone was seen a handful of times. The V call is TRBV28, the J call TRBJ2-7; D unclear. The CDR3 runs 11 residues. The germline gives CDR1 MDHEN, CDR2 SYDVKM. The ends were cut back, 4 bases at V and 4 bases at J, with 5 bases in the middle. CDR3 sequence reads: CASSSYYEQYF. DNA of the CDR3: TGTGCCAGCAGTTCCTATTACGAGCAGTACTTC.

The chain couples TRBV5-1 to TRBJ2-3; D unresolved. The CDR3 covers 14 residues. V dropped 0 bases and J dropped 4 bases, with 9 bases sitting between them. Germline values: CDR1 SGHRS, CDR2 YFSETQ. The CDR3 DNA reads TGCGCCAGCAGCTTGGCCAGGCCCGCAGATACGCAGTATTTT. Protein product: CASSLARPADTQYF.

The rearrangement joins TRBV6-2 or TRBV6-3 to TRBJ1-5, with TRBD1 matching 10 bases. V trimming: 1 base; J trimming: 5 bases; junction bases outside the gene matches: 14. The CDR3 has 19 amino acids. Germline V gene sequence: CDR1 MNHEY, CDR2 SVGEGT. The CDR3 spells CASSYYLGQGSFVDQPQHF. For the CDR3, the DNA is TGTGCCAGCAGTTACTATCTGGGACAGGGGAGTTTCGTTGATCAGCCCCAGCATTTT.

The J gene is TRBJ2-1, the V gene TRBV5-4; the match to TRBD2 covers 9 bases. The germline gives CDR1 SGHNT, CDR2 YYREEE (reference sequence). The V gene end was trimmed by 1 base and the J gene end by 5 bases; junction bases not matched to a gene: 10. CDR3 length: 17 amino acids. The CDR3 loop reads CASSLMSKAGGHNEQFF. The CDR3 DNA follows: TGTGCCAGCAGCTTGATGTCCAAAGCGGGGGGTCACAATGAGCAGTTCTTC.

V and J are TRBV24-1 and TRBJ1-2, with 9 bases that match TRBD1. CDR1 is KGHDR, CDR2 SFDVKD, per germline. The CDR3 runs 14 residues. V was pared by 9 bases and J by 6 bases, with 10 bases of the junction left unmatched. In DNA form, the CDR3 reads TGTGCCACCGGGGACGGGACAGGGAAGGATGGCTACACCTTC. Translation gives CATGDGTGKDGYTF.

This chain links TRBV4-3 with TRBJ2-7; D is perhaps TRBD2 (5 bases). There are 17 residues in the CDR3. The ends were cut back, 3 bases at V and 0 bases at J, with 18 bases in the middle. In germline, CDR1 is LGHNA, CDR2 YSLEER. The CDR3, as DNA: TGCGCCAGCAGCCAGTCCTTCGGGCAGACTATCTCCTACGAGCAGTACTTC. Its translation: CASSQSFGQTISYEQYF.

This chain links TRBV7-9 with TRBJ2-1; 7 nucleotides align to TRBD1. This CDR3 contains 15 residues. CDR1 is SEHNR, CDR2 FQNEAQ, per germline (reference sequence). Trimming at V came to 4 bases and at J to 2 bases, leaving 5 bases not matched to a gene. The CDR3: CASSSGQTTYNEQFF. CDR3 nucleotides: TGTGCCAGCAGCTCGGGACAGACAACCTACAATGAGCAGTTCTTC.

This clone was counted a few times. The J gene is TRBJ1-1, the V gene TRBV6-1; tentatively, D is TRBD1 (5 bases). The CDR3 consists of 16 residues. Trimming pared 4 bases from V and 0 bases from J, leaving 15 bases between. Germline CDR1 is MNHNS and CDR2 is SASEGT. The CDR3 bases are TGTGCCAGCAGTGCGGGAGGCATGGGACTGAACACTGAAGCTTTCTTT. This gives the protein CASSAGGMGLNTEAFF.

There are a few counts of this clone. CDR3 sequence (DNA): TGTGCCATCAGTGATGCCGGGACAGGGGAGACAGATACGCAGTATTTT. It yields the protein CAISDAGTGETDTQYF. This rearrangement joins TRBV10-3 to TRBJ2-3; 10 bases are a match to TRBD1. The V and J ends lost 3 bases and 3 bases, in that order; junction bases with no gene match: 6. This CDR3 region has 16 residues. From germline, CDR1 is ENHRY and CDR2 SYGVKD.

The chain carries TRBV9 and TRBJ1-5; no definite D call. The CDR3 is 14 residues long. V was cut by 4 bases and J by 0 bases, with 8 bases left in between. Germline V gives CDR1 SGDLS, CDR2 YYNGEE. The CDR3 DNA follows: TGTGCCAGCAGCCCCGACAATAGCAATCAGCCCCAGCATTTT. Protein: CASSPDNSNQPQHF. The variable domain in full, with the rest retrieved from reference TRBV9 and TRBJ1-5, is DSGVTQTPKHLITATGQRVTLRCSPRSGDLSVYWYQQSLDQGLQFLIQYYNGEERAKGNILERFSAQQFPDLHSELNLSSLELGDSALYFCASSPDNSNQPQHFGDGTRLSIL.

This chain links TRBV7-2 with TRBJ2-7, with 7 bases aligning to TRBD1. This CDR3 has 14 amino acids. The trim removed 5 bases at V and 2 bases at J, leaving 6 bases unmatched. The V gene's germline CDR1 is SGHTA and CDR2 FQGNSA. This chain's CDR3 is CASSPRDRTYEQYF. CDR3 in DNA: TGTGCCAGCAGCCCCCGGGACAGAACCTACGAGCAGTACTTC.

V gene TRBV5-1 combines with J gene TRBJ1-4; a possible D gene is TRBD1 (5 bases). CDR3 size: 13 residues. Germline assignment: CDR1 SGHRS and CDR2 YFSETQ. V was shortened by 8 bases and J by 7 bases, with 15 bases between the two germline ends. As DNA, the CDR3 is TGCGCCAGTACCCAAGGGGCGCGTGAAAAACTGTTTTTT. Translation: CASTQGAREKLFF.

V usage is TRBV19 and J usage is TRBJ1-5; TRBD1 matches at 12 bases. Germline CDR1 and CDR2: LNHDA and SQIVND (reference sequence). The CDR3 spans 17 residues. V shed 5 bases and J 5 bases; nucleotides not matched to a gene: 10. The CDR3 bases are TGTGCCAGTAGTCCGACATCCGGGACAGGGGGCTATCAGCCCCAGCATTTT. It specifies CASSPTSGTGGYQPQHF.

This rearrangement joins TRBV2 to TRBJ1-1; 9 bases are shared with TRBD1. Germline lookup yields CDR1 SNHLY and CDR2 FYNNEI. J was trimmed by 1 base and V by 6 bases; bases with no gene match: 9. This CDR3 is 16 amino acids long. CDR3 loop: CASRALPGQGNTEAFF. The CDR3 DNA is TGTGCCAGCAGGGCCCTTCCGGGACAGGGGAACACTGAAGCTTTCTTT.

DNA of the CDR3: TGTGCCAGCAGTGAGACGGGCTACGAGCAGTACTTC. This encodes CASSETGYEQYF. The V and J genes are TRBV6-1 and TRBJ2-7; D is unclear. Germline V CDR1 and CDR2: MNHNS, SASEGT. CDR3 size: 12 residues. The germline V and J ends were trimmed by 3 bases and 3 bases, with 6 bases remaining between them.

The CDR3 DNA sequence: TGCAGTGCCCACCGGGACTATGGCTACACCTTC. It specifies CSAHRDYGYTF. This sequence joins TRBV20-1 and TRBJ1-2; D not resolved. V was cut by 6 bases and J by 3 bases, with 8 bases left in between. Germline V gene sequence: CDR1 DFQATT, CDR2 SNEGSKA (reference sequence). CDR3 length: 11 residues.

The genes are TRBV18 and TRBJ2-3, with TRBD1 matching 8 bases. The CDR3 loop spans 18 amino acids. V dropped 1 base and J dropped 1; count of bases not matched to a gene: 10. CDR1 and CDR2 from the germline V gene are KGHSH and LQKENI. The CDR3 DNA is TGTGCCAGCTCACCACGCAGGGGGCTAGTACTGGGCACAGATACGCAGTATTTT. Its translation: CASSPRRGLVLGTDTQYF.